These 22 T cell receptor beta chains originate from one sample sequenced in a study of beta chain features in type 1 diabetes. Reverse transcribing all isolated RNA meant expressed TCRB transcripts were sequenced. Produced via immunoSEQ multiplex PCR; TCRdb's table is partial and in-frame only. The sample shows about 350,000 clones, around 20% of them seen only once. Sequenced material: naive CD4+ T cells from blood. The source is a woman in her late teens or twenties in good health.

This clone was detected a few times. The chain has TRBV12-5 and TRBJ2-5; 7 bases are a match to TRBD2. The CDR3 totals 13 residues. Germline V CDR1 and CDR2: LGHNT, FRNRAP. Trimming cost V 5 bases and J 5 bases; bases outside gene matches: 5. The CDR3 region has the DNA TGTGCTAGTGGTCAGGGAGGGGAGGAGACCCAGTACTTC. Its protein product is CASGQGGEETQYF.

Note on this clone: Other DNA variants within this sample encode the same CDR3. V and J are TRBV5-1 and TRBJ2-2, with a weak D call TRBD1 (5 bases). CDR1 and CDR2 from the germline V gene are SGHRS and YFSETQ. The CDR3 loop spans 13 amino acids. The ends were cut back, 3 bases at V and 6 bases at J, with 9 bases in the middle. DNA of the CDR3: TGCGCCAGCAGCTCCCAGGGTTCCGGGGAGCTGTTTTTT. This sequence encodes CASSSQGSGELFF. The full variable domain, in which reference TRBV5-1 and TRBJ2-2 provide the parts outside the CDR3, is KAGVTQTPRYLIKTRGQQVTLSCSPISGHRSVSWYQQTPGQGLQFLFEYFSETQRNKGNFPGRFSGRQFSNSRSEMNVSTLELGDSALYLCASSSQGSGELFFGEGSRLTVL.

V is TRBV7-2 and J is TRBJ2-5, with D perhaps matching TRBD1 (6 bases). Germline V gene lookup returns CDR1 SGHTA and CDR2 FQGNSA. Trimming pared 8 bases from V and 0 bases from J, leaving 10 bases between. The CDR3 totals 13 residues. This CDR3 reads CASSRGNQETQYF. CDR3 nucleotides: TGTGCCAGCTCAAGGGGGAACCAAGAGACCCAGTACTTC.

V and J are TRBV7-2 and TRBJ2-1, with D maybe TRBD1 (6 bases). In germline, CDR1 is SGHTA, CDR2 FQGNSA. Trimming took off 1 base at V and 5 bases at J, with 6 bases between the two ends. The CDR3 spans 13 residues. The CDR3 coding sequence is TGTGCCAGCAGCTTAGGGACAGACAATGAGCAGTTCTTC. Residues: CASSLGTDNEQFF.

This clone was seen more than once but under ten times. The chain joins TRBV4-1 to TRBJ2-5, with TRBD1 as a possible D gene (7 bases). This CDR3 has 15 residues. The ends were cut back, 1 base at V and 4 bases at J, with 13 bases in the middle. The germline gives CDR1 MGHRA, CDR2 YSYEKL. The CDR3 bases are TGCGCCAGCAGCCAAGCTCCAGGGGGAGGAGAGACCCAGTACTTC. It encodes CASSQAPGGGETQYF.

This chain uses TRBV7-2 with TRBJ2-3; 8 bases map to TRBD2. Losses at the gene ends were 5 bases for V and 1 base for J; bases not matched to a gene: 8. This CDR3 has 16 residues. Germline CDR1 and CDR2: SGHTA and FQGNSA. The CDR3 DNA reads TGTGCCAGCAGCGTTCTTAGCGGGGCGCGCACAGATACGCAGTATTTT. This gives the protein CASSVLSGARTDTQYF.

The V and J genes are TRBV2 and TRBJ1-1, with 8 nucleotides matching TRBD1. This CDR3 region has 17 residues. Germline trimming cut 6 bases from V and 0 bases from J; bases unmatched to any gene: 12. Per germline, CDR1 SNHLY and CDR2 FYNNEI. The CDR3 DNA is TGTGCCAGCAGCGGCCGGAGCAGGGGGCAGATGAACACTGAAGCTTTCTTT. Translation: CASSGRSRGQMNTEAFF.

The chain links TRBV13 to TRBJ2-1, with 13 bases identical to TRBD2. From germline, CDR1 is PRHDT and CDR2 FYEKMQ (reference sequence). The CDR3 has 15 residues. V was pared by 5 bases and J by 4 bases, with 2 bases of the junction left unmatched. CDR3 region: CASSPGLAGYNEQFF. The CDR3 DNA reads TGTGCCAGCAGCCCGGGACTAGCGGGGTACAATGAGCAGTTCTTC.

This clone came up a few times. CDR3 DNA: TGTGCCTGGGACAGGGACCGTGAAGCTTTCTTT. Amino acid sequence: CAWDRDREAFF. The J gene is TRBJ1-1, the V gene TRBV30; 7 nucleotides line up with TRBD1. The CDR3 loop spans 11 amino acids. Trimming removed 5 bases from V and 7 bases from J; junction bases left unmatched: 4. The germline V gene encodes CDR1 GTSNPN and CDR2 SVGIG (reference sequence).

In its sample, this clone was seen a few times. The genes are TRBV5-1 and TRBJ2-7; 11 bases match TRBD1. Trimming at V came to 2 bases and at J to 2 bases, leaving 3 bases not matched to a gene. Germline CDR1 SGHRS, CDR2 YFSETQ. The CDR3 loop spans 15 amino acids. Here the CDR3 DNA reads TGCGCCAGCAGCTTAAGGGACAGGGGGACCTACGAGCAGTACTTC. Translation gives CASSLRDRGTYEQYF.

Only a few counts were recorded for this clone. The chain links TRBV30 to TRBJ2-3, with a tentative D call TRBD2 (5 bases). CDR3 length equals 16 residues. Trimming left V 1 base short and J 8 bases short, with 22 bases between. The V gene's germline CDR1 is GTSNPN and CDR2 SVGIG (reference sequence). CDR3 sequence (DNA): TGTGCCTGGAGTGCGAACCTACGCTCGGGAAGATCTACGCAGTATTTT. This translates into CAWSANLRSGRSTQYF.

This clone was found a few times. The rearrangement joins TRBV29-1 to TRBJ1-3; D ambiguous. V lost 7 bases, J lost 0 bases, and 16 bases lay in between. This CDR3 has 15 residues. The germline CDR1 and CDR2 sequences are SQVTM and ANQGSEA. The CDR3 region is CSAGGTGISGNTIYF. CDR3 bases: TGCAGCGCAGGAGGTACGGGCATCTCTGGAAACACCATATATTTT.

V gene TRBV4-2 combines with J gene TRBJ2-7; D perhaps matches TRBD2 (5 bases). Deletions cut 4 bases from V and 0 bases from J, with 19 bases between. The CDR3 sequence is 17 residues long. Germline V gene lookup returns CDR1 LGHNA and CDR2 YNFKEQ. The DNA for the CDR3 is TGTGCCAGCAGCCCGTACCCTGCGCGCGGGCGCTCCTACGAGCAGTACTTC. It specifies CASSPYPARGRSYEQYF.

The gene calls are TRBV30 and TRBJ2-5, with unresolved D. Germline CDR1 reads GTSNPN; CDR2 reads SVGIG (reference sequence). The CDR3 has 11 amino acids. The V end was cut by 4 bases, the J end by 2 bases, with 5 bases between. CDR3 nucleotides: TGTGCCTGGACTAGGCAAGAGACCCAGTACTTC. Encoded protein: CAWTRQETQYF.

The chain joins TRBV5-1 to TRBJ2-6; 9 bases are shared with TRBD1. This CDR3 spans 16 amino acids. The junction had 6 bases not matched to a gene; V was cut back by 4 bases and J by 4 bases. Germline CDR1 is SGHRS and CDR2 is YFSETQ. CDR3 nucleotide sequence: TGCGCCAGCAGCAAGGACAGGGGATCCGGGGCCAACGTCCTGACTTTC. Translation gives CASSKDRGSGANVLTF.

This sequence joins TRBV5-6 and TRBJ2-7, with TRBD2 matching 8 bases. CDR3 size: 15 residues. V was pared by 4 bases and J by 7 bases, with 13 bases of the junction left unmatched. The germline V gene has CDR1 SGHDT and CDR2 YYEEEE. CDR3 sequence reads: CASSDSGNGLTEQYF. CDR3 DNA: TGTGCCAGCAGCGATAGCGGGAACGGACTGACGGAGCAGTACTTC.

The table lists this clone with a few counts. The rearrangement uses TRBV12-5 and TRBJ2-7; D is perhaps TRBD1 (6 bases). Between the trimmed V and J ends, which lost 6 bases and 2 bases, there was a span of 14 bases. The CDR3 spans 14 residues. Looked up from germline, CDR1 is LGHNT and CDR2 is FRNRAP. The CDR3 sequence is CASGTGTATYEQYF. CDR3 nucleotides: TGTGCTAGTGGCACAGGGACGGCAACCTACGAGCAGTACTTC. The whole variable domain, filled in from reference TRBV12-5 and TRBJ2-7, reads DARVTQTPRHKVTEMGQEVTMRCQPILGHNTVFWYRQTMMQGLELLAYFRNRAPLDDSGMPKDRFSAEMPDATLATLKIQPSEPRDSAVYFCASGTGTATYEQYFGPGTRLTVT.

The chain has TRBV30 and TRBJ2-1; a possible D gene is TRBD1 (5 bases). Germline V gene lookup returns CDR1 GTSNPN and CDR2 SVGIG (reference sequence). V lost 3 bases to trimming and J lost 8 bases, with 14 bases between them. CDR3 size: 13 residues. The CDR3, as DNA: TGTGCCTGGAGGCCCGGACAAGCCCATGAGCAGTTCTTC. As protein: CAWRPGQAHEQFF.

This clone was detected only a few times. The chain has TRBV11-1 and TRBJ2-1, with D possibly matching TRBD2 (7 bases). CDR1 and CDR2 from the germline V gene are SGHAT and FQDESV (reference sequence). Deletions cut 4 bases from V and 1 base from J, with 17 bases between. The CDR3 has 17 residues. The CDR3 is CASSSRGAGASYNEQFF. The CDR3 bases are TGTGCCAGCAGCTCTCGGGGGGCGGGCGCATCCTACAATGAGCAGTTCTTC.

This clone was observed a few times. The J gene is TRBJ2-1, the V gene TRBV14; D is perhaps TRBD1 (5 bases). CDR1 and CDR2 from the germline V gene are SGHDN and FVKESK. This CDR3 is built from 13 residues. Trimming removed 3 bases from V and 7 bases from J, with 10 bases in between. In DNA form, the CDR3 reads TGTGCCAGCAGCCACGAAAGGGGTAATGAGCAGTTCTTC. Translated, it gives CASSHERGNEQFF.

The chain carries TRBV6-5 and TRBJ2-5; 14 bases are a match to TRBD2. Unmatched junction bases numbered 5, after V lost 11 bases and J lost 3 bases. The CDR3 is 14 amino acids. Germline V gene lookup returns CDR1 MNHEY and CDR2 SVGAGI. The CDR3 region is CAGGTSGGKETQYF. CDR3 nucleotides: TGTGCCGGGGGGACTAGCGGGGGTAAAGAGACCCAGTACTTC.

The CDR3 region is CAWSKGAGDGYTF. The CDR3 DNA follows: TGTGCCTGGAGTAAGGGCGCCGGGGATGGCTACACCTTC. This sequence joins TRBV30 and TRBJ1-2; D remains ambiguous. Trimming pared 2 bases from V and 6 bases from J, leaving 13 bases between. Looked up from germline, CDR1 is GTSNPN and CDR2 is SVGIG (reference sequence). This CDR3 comprises 13 residues.